This TCR beta chain was sequenced for a study of blood T cells in healthy people across ages. The study, taken as a whole, reports: Whereas aged donors had fewer naive CD4+ cells, long-lived donors had more of them and higher diversity. PBMCs were not sorted, which prevented a conclusive comparison of naive versus antigen-experienced cells. Investigators viewed diversity estimates from one million T cells as underestimates, the study reported.

The CDR3 has 15 residues. Germline V gene sequence: CDR1 SGHDN, CDR2 FVKESK. Trimming at V came to 1 base and at J to 11 bases, leaving 12 bases not matched to a gene. Healthy Caucasians from Russia aged roughly 6 to 95 served as donors. This clonotype was counted a few times. Its antigen is not identified. A second roughly 6 to 11 cycle PCR used barcoded and J-beta primers. TCRdb redid the calling of the 5' RACE reads with MiXCR, one entry per CDR3 protein. The data hold about 670,000 distinct CDR3 sequences, with 52% observed a single time. The clonotype comes from a woman aged 80 or over in good health. The chain uses TRBV14 and TRBJ2-5, with 8 nucleotides matching TRBD2. Material for sequencing was blood. The CDR3 is CASSQVASGRSEQYF. DNA of the CDR3: TGTGCCAGCAGCCAAGTGGCTAGCGGGCGTTCAGAGCAGTACTTC.